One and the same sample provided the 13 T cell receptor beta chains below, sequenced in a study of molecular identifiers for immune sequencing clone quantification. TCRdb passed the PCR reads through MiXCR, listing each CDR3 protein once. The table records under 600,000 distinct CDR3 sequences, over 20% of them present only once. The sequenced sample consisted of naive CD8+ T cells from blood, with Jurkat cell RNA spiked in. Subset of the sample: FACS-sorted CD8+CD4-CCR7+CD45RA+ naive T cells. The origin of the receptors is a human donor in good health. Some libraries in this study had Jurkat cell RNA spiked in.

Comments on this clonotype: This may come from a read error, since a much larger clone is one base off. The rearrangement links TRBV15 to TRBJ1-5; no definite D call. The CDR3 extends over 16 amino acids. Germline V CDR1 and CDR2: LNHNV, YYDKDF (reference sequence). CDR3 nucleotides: TGTGCCGCCAGCAGAGCGAGGATGGGGTTGGATCAGCCCCAGCATTTT. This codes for CAASRARMGLDQPQHF. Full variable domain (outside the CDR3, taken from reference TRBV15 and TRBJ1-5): DAMVIQNPRYQVTQFGKPVTLSCSQTLNHNVMYWYQQKSSQAPKLLFHYYDKDFNNEADTPDNFQSRRPNTSFCFLDIRSPGLGDTAMYLCAASRARMGLDQPQHFGDGTRLSIL.

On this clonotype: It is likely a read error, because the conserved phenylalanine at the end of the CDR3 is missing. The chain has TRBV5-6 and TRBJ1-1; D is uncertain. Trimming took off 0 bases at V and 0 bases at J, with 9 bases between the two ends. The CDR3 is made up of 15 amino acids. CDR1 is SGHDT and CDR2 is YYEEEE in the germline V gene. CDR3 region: CASSLAVAVNTEAFL. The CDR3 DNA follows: TGTGCCAGCAGCTTGGCAGTGGCTGTGAACACTGAAGCTTTCCTT.

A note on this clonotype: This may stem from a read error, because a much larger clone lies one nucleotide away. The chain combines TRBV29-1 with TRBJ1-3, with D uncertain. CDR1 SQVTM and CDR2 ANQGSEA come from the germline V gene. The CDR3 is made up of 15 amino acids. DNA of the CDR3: TGCGGCGTTGAAGATTTTAGGGAAACTGGAAACACCATATATTTT. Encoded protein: CGVEDFRETGNTIYF.

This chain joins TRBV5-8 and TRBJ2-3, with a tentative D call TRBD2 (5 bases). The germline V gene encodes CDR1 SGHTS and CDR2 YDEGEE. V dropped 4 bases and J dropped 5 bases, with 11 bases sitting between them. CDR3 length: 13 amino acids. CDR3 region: CASSNGGLDTQYF. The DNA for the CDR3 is TGTGCCAGCAGCAATGGAGGTTTAGATACGCAGTATTTT.

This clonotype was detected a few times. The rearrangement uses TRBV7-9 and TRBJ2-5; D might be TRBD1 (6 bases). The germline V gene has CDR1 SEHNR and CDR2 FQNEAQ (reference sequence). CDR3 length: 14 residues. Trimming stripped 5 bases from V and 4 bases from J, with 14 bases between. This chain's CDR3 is CASSPGGAGETQYF. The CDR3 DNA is TGTGCCAGCAGCCCTGGGGGCGCGGGAGAGACCCAGTACTTC.

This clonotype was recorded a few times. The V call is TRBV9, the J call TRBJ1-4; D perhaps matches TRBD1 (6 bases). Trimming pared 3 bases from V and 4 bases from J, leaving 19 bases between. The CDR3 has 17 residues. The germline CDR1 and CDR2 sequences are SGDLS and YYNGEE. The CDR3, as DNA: TGTGCCAGCAGCGCCGCCGACAGGCTCGGGGTTAATGAAAAACTGTTTTTT. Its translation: CASSAADRLGVNEKLFF.

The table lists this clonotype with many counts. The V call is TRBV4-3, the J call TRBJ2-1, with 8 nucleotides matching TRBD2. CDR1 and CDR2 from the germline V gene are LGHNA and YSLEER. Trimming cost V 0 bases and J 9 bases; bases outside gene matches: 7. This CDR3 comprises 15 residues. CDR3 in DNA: TGCGCCAGCAGCCAAGAAGAGAGCCTAGCGGGTGAGCAGTTCTTC. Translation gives CASSQEESLAGEQFF.

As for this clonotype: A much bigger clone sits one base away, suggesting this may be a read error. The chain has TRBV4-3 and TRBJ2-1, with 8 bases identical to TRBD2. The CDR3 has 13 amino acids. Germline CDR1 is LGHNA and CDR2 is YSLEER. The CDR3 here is CASGHGAGGRQFF. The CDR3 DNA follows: TGCGCCAGCGGCCACGGCGCGGGGGGCCGTCAGTTCTTC.

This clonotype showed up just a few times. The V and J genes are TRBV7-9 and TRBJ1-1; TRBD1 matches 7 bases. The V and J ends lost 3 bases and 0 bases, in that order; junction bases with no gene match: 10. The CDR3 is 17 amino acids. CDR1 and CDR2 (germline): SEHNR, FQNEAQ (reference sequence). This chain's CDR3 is CASSFRVGTAMNTEAFF. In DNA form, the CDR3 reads TGTGCCAGCAGCTTTAGGGTCGGGACAGCCATGAACACTGAAGCTTTCTTT.

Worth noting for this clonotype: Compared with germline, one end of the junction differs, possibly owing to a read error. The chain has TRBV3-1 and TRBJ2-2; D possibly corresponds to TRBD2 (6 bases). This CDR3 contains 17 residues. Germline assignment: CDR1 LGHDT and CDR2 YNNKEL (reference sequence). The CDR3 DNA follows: TGCGCCAGCAGCCCGCCCTCGACAGAGCCGAACACCGGGGGGCTGTTTTTT. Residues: CASSPPSTEPNTGGLFF.

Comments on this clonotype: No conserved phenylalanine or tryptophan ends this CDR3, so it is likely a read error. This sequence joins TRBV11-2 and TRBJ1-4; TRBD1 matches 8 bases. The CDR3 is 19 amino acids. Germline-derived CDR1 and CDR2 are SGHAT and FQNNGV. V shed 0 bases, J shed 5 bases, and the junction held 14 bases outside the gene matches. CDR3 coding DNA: TGTGCCAGCAGCTTAGATTTCCATCTAACGGGACAGGCCAATGAAAAACTGTTTCTT. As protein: CASSLDFHLTGQANEKLFL.

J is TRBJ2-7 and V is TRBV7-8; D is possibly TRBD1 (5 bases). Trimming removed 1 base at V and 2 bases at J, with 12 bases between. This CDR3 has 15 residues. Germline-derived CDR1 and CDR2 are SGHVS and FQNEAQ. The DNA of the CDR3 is TGTGCCAGCAGCTTAGGGGGCGCAGTGACCTACGAGCAGTACTTC. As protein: CASSLGGAVTYEQYF.

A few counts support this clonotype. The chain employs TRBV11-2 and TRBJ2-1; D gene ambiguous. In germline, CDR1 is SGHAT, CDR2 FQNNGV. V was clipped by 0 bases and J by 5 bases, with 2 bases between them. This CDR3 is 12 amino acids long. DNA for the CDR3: TGTGCCAGCAGCTTAGACCACAATGAGCAGTTCTTC. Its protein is CASSLDHNEQFF.